This TCR beta chain was recovered during a study of cytomegalovirus exposure and HLA in healthy donors. As for the study in general: Per a later analysis, the roughly 640 first-cohort and 120 or so validation repertoires shared one platform.

The repertoire was sequenced with immunoSEQ multiplex PCR; TCRdb's copy has only in-frame clones and lacks some. Among 80,000 to 100,000 clones listed, more than 75% were seen once. Whole-study results and caveats: The listing of approximately 160 TCR beta chains classed them as cytomegalovirus-associated. Clusters of TCRs from the first cohort tended to co-occur in the roughly 120 validation repertoires (as a later analysis found). Many donors carried some public TCRs, although rarity characterized most TCR sequences.

This clone was observed once. Its antigen is still unknown. The sequencing input was PBMCs. This receptor was taken from a man aged 25-45 years in good health and CMV-seronegative.

The DNA for the CDR3 is TGCGCCAGCAGCTTGGAGGAGCGGGGCCTAGCGGGGAGAAACGAGCAGTACTTC. Encoded protein: CASSLEERGLAGRNEQYF. The chain carries TRBV5-1 and TRBJ2-7; 9 bases match TRBD2. Germline V gene data show CDR1 as SGHRS and CDR2 as YFSETQ. CDR3 size: 18 residues. V gave up 0 bases and J gave up 5 bases; unmatched junction bases: 15.